The following is a T cell receptor beta chain sequence with its context. This sample is drawn from a study of blood T cell repertoires in COVID-19. Looking at the study overall: COVID-19 samples from acute and convalescent phases originated in the United States, Italy and Spain. T cells, B-cell-depleted T cells, or PBMCs supplied cDNA or gDNA.

The V gene lost 4 bases and the J gene lost 4 bases, with 13 bases spanning the gap. Germline V gene lookup returns CDR1 SEHNR and CDR2 FQNEAQ (reference sequence). CDR3 size: 14 residues. In the authors' workflow: Amplified reference gene primers provided the basis for estimating nucleated cell counts. Sequenced by immunoSEQ multiplex PCR; TCRdb stores in-frame clones only, minus some. The V and J calls and clone size come from that table; D and trimming were worked out from the DNA. The table has about 81,000 clones, about 80% seen once; the top ten hold around 13%. The chain recombines TRBV7-9 with TRBJ2-5; no reliable D call. Sequenced sample: peripheral blood. The TCR sequence derives from a human donor in a cohort sampled during active COVID-19. CDR3 sequence reads: CASSSYSLGETQYF. CDR3 sequence (DNA): TGTGCCAGCAGCTCCTACAGCTTGGGAGAGACCCAGTACTTC. The entire variable domain, with the rest obtained from reference TRBV7-9 and TRBJ2-5, is as follows: DTGVSQNPRHKITKRGQNVTFRCDPISEHNRLYWYRQTLGQGPEFLTYFQNEAQLEKSRLLSDRFSAERPKGSFSTLEIQRTEQGDSAMYLCASSSYSLGETQYFGPGTRLLVL.